This T cell receptor beta chain emerged from a study of shared clonotypes between healthy human individuals. Across the whole study: The cohort had two women and three men, ages 18 to 49. Whole-study findings and limits: The genetic and exposure-history diversity represented was limited by few donors.

CD45RO-negative, CCR7-selected cells formed the naive CD8 fraction, which excluded terminally differentiated effector memory CD45RA+ cells. The donors, healthy adults who were HIV-negative, had experienced no recent acute infections or vaccinations. Nashville, Tennessee was home to all donors, who were Caucasian adults. To note about this clone: Its antigen is unidentified.

Sequencing was performed with immunoSEQ multiplex PCR; in TCRdb, only in-frame clones are kept and a portion is missing. The data hold millions of clones, with about 95% observed a single time. The CDR3 runs 14 residues. V dropped 0 bases and J dropped 3 bases, with 9 bases sitting between them. The V gene's germline CDR1 is KGHSH and CDR2 LQKENI. The chain links TRBV18 to TRBJ2-7; D remains unclear. This TCR was recovered from a man aged 18-30 years in good health. Input material: naive CD8+ T cells sorted from blood. The CDR3 region has the DNA TGTGCCAGCTCACCACCGACCATGTTCTACGAGCAGTACTTC. Translating gives CASSPPTMFYEQYF.